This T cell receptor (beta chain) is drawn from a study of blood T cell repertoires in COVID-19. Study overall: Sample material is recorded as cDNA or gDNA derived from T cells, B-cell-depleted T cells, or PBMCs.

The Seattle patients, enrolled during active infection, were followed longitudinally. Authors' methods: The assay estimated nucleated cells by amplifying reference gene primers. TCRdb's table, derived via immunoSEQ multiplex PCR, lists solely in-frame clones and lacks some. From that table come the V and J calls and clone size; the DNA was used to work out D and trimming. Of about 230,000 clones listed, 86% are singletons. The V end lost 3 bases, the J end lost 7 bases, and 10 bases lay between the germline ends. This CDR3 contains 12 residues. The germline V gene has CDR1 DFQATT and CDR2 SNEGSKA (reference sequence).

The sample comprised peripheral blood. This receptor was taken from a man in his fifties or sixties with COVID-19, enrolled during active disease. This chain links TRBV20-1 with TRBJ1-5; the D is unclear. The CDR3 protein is CSASAGSQPQHF. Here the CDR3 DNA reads TGCAGTGCTAGTGCGGGGTCACAGCCCCAGCATTTT.